One sample yielded the 14 T cell receptor beta chains listed below, sequenced in a study of regulatory T cells in long-lasting Graves disease. Time point denoted: newly diagnosed GD, antithyroid drugs for less than 3 months. Generation of the TCR library employed RNA extracted from PBMCs. Arm-PCR of CDR3 regions and iRepertoire HTBI primers were used to build TCR beta libraries. MiXCR was run by TCRdb on the multiplex PCR reads, yielding one entry per CDR3 protein. The sample yields over 450,000 distinct CDR3 sequences, approximately 12% seen once. This sample was shared with a second study, whose subject was T cells in Graves' hyperthyroidism and ophthalmopathy.

The sequencing used peripheral blood mononuclear cells (PBMCs), collected at new diagnosis, from a patient treated with antithyroid drugs. All receptors derive from a woman in her thirties with Graves disease.

This clonotype was observed many times. The V gene is TRBV6-5, the J gene TRBJ2-7, with 8 bases that match TRBD1. Germline-derived CDR1 and CDR2 are MNHEY and SVGAGI. After removal of 2 bases from V and 7 bases from J, the junction contained 13 bases not matched to a gene. CDR3 length equals 16 residues. The DNA of the CDR3 is TGTGCCAGCAGTTACCTAAACCGGGACAGGCGGTCGGAGCAGTACTTC. This translates into CASSYLNRDRRSEQYF.

This clonotype was detected many times. The V call is TRBV30, the J call TRBJ1-2, with 9 bases that match TRBD1. Germline V gene lookup returns CDR1 GTSNPN and CDR2 SVGIG (reference sequence). V trimming: 2 bases; J trimming: 7 bases; junction bases outside the gene matches: 5. The CDR3 length is 13 residues. CDR3 nucleotide sequence: TGTGCCTGGAGTACCGGGACAGGGCTTGGCTACACCTTC. Protein: CAWSTGTGLGYTF.

This clonotype was found many times. The V call is TRBV30, the J call TRBJ1-2; D uncertain. Germline loops: CDR1 GTSNPN, CDR2 SVGIG (reference sequence). Trimming took 0 bases from V and 2 from J, leaving 10 bases between them. CDR3 size: 14 residues. The CDR3 here is CAWSVGGRNYGYTF. CDR3 bases: TGTGCCTGGAGTGTGGGAGGGAGGAACTATGGCTACACCTTC.

The chain joins TRBV15 to TRBJ1-5; 11 bases fit TRBD1. Per germline, CDR1 LNHNV and CDR2 YYDKDF (reference sequence). The V gene end was trimmed by 3 bases and the J gene end by 4 bases; junction bases not matched to a gene: 2. CDR3 length equals 15 residues. CDR3 bases: TGTGCCACCAGCAGGGACAGGGGGCTTAATCAGCCCCAGCATTTT. It translates to CATSRDRGLNQPQHF. Variable domain in full (rest from reference TRBV15 and TRBJ1-5): DAMVIQNPRYQVTQFGKPVTLSCSQTLNHNVMYWYQQKSSQAPKLLFHYYDKDFNNEADTPDNFQSRRPNTSFCFLDIRSPGLGDTAMYLCATSRDRGLNQPQHFGDGTRLSIL.

The chain is built from TRBV30 and TRBJ1-1; D uncertain. The CDR3 spans 13 residues. Germline V gene sequence: CDR1 GTSNPN, CDR2 SVGIG (reference sequence). Trimming took 3 bases from V and 9 from J, leaving 17 bases between them. The CDR3 bases are TGTGCCTGGAGCAACCCCCCCGCTCTAAAAGCTTTCTTT. It encodes CAWSNPPALKAFF.

This clonotype was detected a few times. V and J are TRBV4-1 and TRBJ1-2; weak D call: TRBD1 (5 bases). The CDR3 has 14 amino acids. V lost 5 bases to trimming and J lost 8 bases, with 18 bases between them. Germline V gene lookup returns CDR1 MGHRA and CDR2 YSYEKL. CDR3 DNA: TGCGCCAGCAGCTCCTTGGAGAGGGGAGGCGGCTACACCTTC. It specifies CASSSLERGGGYTF.

This clonotype was counted many times. The J gene is TRBJ2-3, the V gene TRBV5-8; D ambiguous. Looked up from germline, CDR1 is SGHTS and CDR2 is YDEGEE. The germline V and J ends were trimmed by 0 bases and 7 bases, with 6 bases remaining between them. CDR3 length: 12 amino acids. CDR3 nucleotides: TGTGCCAGCAGCTTGGAAGTCTATACGCAGTATTTT. Protein: CASSLEVYTQYF.

This clonotype was seen a few times. The chain combines TRBV7-2 with TRBJ2-7; D is possibly TRBD1 (6 bases). V lost 6 bases, J lost 0 bases, and 21 bases lay in between. This CDR3 spans 17 amino acids. Germline lookup yields CDR1 SGHTA and CDR2 FQGNSA. The CDR3 protein is CASSRFFPGHSSYEQYF. For the CDR3, the DNA is TGTGCCAGCAGTCGTTTCTTTCCGGGACACAGCTCCTACGAGCAGTACTTC.

This clonotype has ten or more counts. The chain carries TRBV7-9 and TRBJ2-7, with TRBD2 as a possible D gene (5 bases). V was clipped by 4 bases and J by 5 bases, with 21 bases between them. The CDR3 extends over 16 amino acids. The germline V gene has CDR1 SEHNR and CDR2 FQNEAQ (reference sequence). The CDR3 region is CASSSGGGRVKNEQYF. The CDR3, as DNA: TGTGCCAGCAGCTCCGGCGGAGGACGGGTAAAGAACGAGCAGTACTTC.

This sequence joins TRBV6-2 or TRBV6-3 and TRBJ2-1; D may be TRBD1 (5 bases). Looked up from germline, CDR1 is MNHEY and CDR2 is SVGEGT. The CDR3 runs 11 residues. V gave up 6 bases and J gave up 12 bases, with 12 bases separating them. The CDR3: CASRGAETQFF. In nucleotides, the CDR3 is TGTGCCAGCAGAGGGGCGGAGACGCAGTTCTTC.

This clonotype was seen at least ten times. V is TRBV10-3 and J is TRBJ2-5; unclear D gene. CDR3 length: 16 residues. The V gene's germline CDR1 is ENHRY and CDR2 SYGVKD. Trimming removed 3 bases at V and 3 bases at J, with 17 bases between. CDR3 in DNA: TGTGCCATCAGTGATTCCCTACCCCTTGGGGAAGAGACCCAGTACTTC. It is translated as CAISDSLPLGEETQYF.

This clonotype was seen at least ten times. This rearrangement joins TRBV5-8 to TRBJ2-5; D gene unclear. The CDR3 contains 16 residues. V lost 0 bases and J 1 base, leaving 13 bases between the germline ends. The V gene's germline CDR1 is SGHTS and CDR2 YDEGEE. Here the CDR3 DNA reads TGTGCCAGCAGCTTGGGCAGCCACAGCCGCCAAGAGACCCAGTACTTC. Its protein is CASSLGSHSRQETQYF.

Comments on this clonotype: This sequence is one base from a far larger clone and is likely a read error. The chain uses TRBV11-1 and TRBJ2-3, with 7 positions matching TRBD1. The J call could be wrong; TRBJ2-5 is a better fit for the DNA end. Germline CDR1 SGHAT, CDR2 FQDESV (reference sequence). The CDR3 loop spans 13 amino acids. CDR3 nucleotides: TGTACCAGCAGCTCGGGACAGAAAGGGACCCAGTACTTC. Protein: CTSSSGQKGTQYF.

Many counts were recorded for this clonotype. V usage is TRBV7-2 and J usage is TRBJ2-1, with 11 nucleotides matching TRBD2. The germline gives CDR1 SGHTA, CDR2 FQGNSA. CDR3 length equals 16 residues. Trimming took 1 base from V and 5 from J; bases not matched to a gene: 4. In DNA, the CDR3 is TGTGCCAGCAGCTTAGGAGTAGCGGGAGGGGACAATGAGCAGTTCTTC. Amino acids: CASSLGVAGGDNEQFF.